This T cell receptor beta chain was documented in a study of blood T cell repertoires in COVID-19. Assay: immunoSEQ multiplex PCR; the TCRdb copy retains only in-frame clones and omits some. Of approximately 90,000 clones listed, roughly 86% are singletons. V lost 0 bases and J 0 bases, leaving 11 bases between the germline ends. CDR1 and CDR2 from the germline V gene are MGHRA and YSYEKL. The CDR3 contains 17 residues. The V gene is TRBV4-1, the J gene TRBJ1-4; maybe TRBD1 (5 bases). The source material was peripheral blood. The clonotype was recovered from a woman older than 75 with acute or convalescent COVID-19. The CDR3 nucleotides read TGCGCCAGCAGCCAAGAAAGGGGCCTTGCAACTAATGAAAAACTGTTTTTT. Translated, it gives CASSQERGLATNEKLFF.